The present T cell receptor beta chain was sequenced within a study of T cell responses to AZD1222 COVID-19 vaccine. With 3 bases removed from V and 3 bases from J, the gap between germline ends came to 14 bases. This CDR3 contains 15 residues. CDR1 and CDR2 (germline): SNHLY, FYNNEI. Clones were sequenced by immunoSEQ multiplex PCR, and TCRdb holds only the in-frame ones, with some missing. The data show 150,000 or so clones, 90% to 95% seen once. Study-wide results and caveats: None of the repertoires were sampled until the peak T cell response had passed. Spike-wide vaccine-associated CD4 TCRs dominated at 160-218 and 743-854. Increases in Spike-specific TCR breadth and depth were seen after two AZD1222 doses.

As to this clone: Its antigen is unidentified.

This TCR came from an adult in good health. The sequenced sample was peripheral blood, obtained on day 0 of AZD1222 vaccination. This chain links TRBV2 with TRBJ2-5; the D is unclear. The CDR3 protein is CASSDVVGPKETQYF. The CDR3 DNA reads as TGTGCCAGCAGTGATGTGGTAGGACCAAAAGAGACCCAGTACTTC.